The table lists the clone carrying this T cell receptor (beta chain) with many counts. Its target is not known. The library protocol tagged each TCR cDNA with a unique molecular identifier. TCRdb itself ran the 5' RACE reads through MiXCR, one entry per CDR3 protein. Among 25,000 to 35,000 distinct CDR3 sequences listed, roughly 8.4% were seen once. The CDR3 runs to 15 residues. V was clipped by 5 bases and J by 4 bases, with 16 bases between them. Germline-derived CDR1 and CDR2 are MDHEN and SYDVKM. The sample comes from a study of spatial heterogeneity in lung cancer. Overall study: In raw reads, more than nine appearances on average were recorded for each unique TCR and UMI combination.

Overall study results and limits: Ubiquitous expanded tumor TCRs were seen in blood more at resection than at follow-up.

Time point of the sample: sample taken at primary tumor resection. Unsorted samples of tumor, nontumor lung or frozen PBMC had their whole RNA sequenced. There were 70 to 80 donors, all of them untreated patients with early-stage non-small cell lung cancer. This sequence was found in a female donor with early-stage non-small cell lung cancer. The chain joins TRBV28 to TRBJ2-3; D gene uncertain. The material was PBMCs, obtained at surgery. The CDR3 reads CASSLPGRRADTQYF. CDR3 nucleotides: TGTGCCAGCAGTCTGCCGGGTCGCCGGGCAGATACGCAGTATTTT.